This T cell receptor beta chain was sequenced in a study of beta chain features in type 1 diabetes. About the research overall: Sorted cells examined across all samples numbered roughly 100 million.

In the case of this clone: The antigen is not known.

Overall study results and limits: The similarity of naive, central memory and Treg TCRB repertoires appeared greater among patients than among healthy donors. Insertion counts at VDJ junctions were lower in type 1 diabetes patients, who also showed more deletions there. Researchers report that Type 1 diabetes patients had moderately but significantly shorter TCRB CDR3s across all four CD4+ subsets.

V dropped 6 bases and J dropped 0 bases, with 5 bases sitting between them. CDR3 length equals 11 residues. Per the germline V gene, CDR1 is SQVTM and CDR2 is ANQGSEA. One heparinised draw of blood, averaging around 120 mL, came from each donor. As every portion of the isolated RNA was reverse transcribed, the sequencing read expressed TCRB transcripts. TCRdb's table, derived via immunoSEQ multiplex PCR, lists solely in-frame clones and lacks some. The table has some 160,000 clones, about 9% seen once; the top ten hold under 0.85%. Sequencing was done on a sample of central memory CD4+ T cells from blood. The V gene is TRBV29-1, the J gene TRBJ2-5; TRBD2 might be the D (5 bases). The receptor comes from a woman aged 25 to 45 with type 1 diabetes. CDR3 nucleotides: TGCAGCGTGGACTACCAAGAGACCCAGTACTTC. It yields the protein CSVDYQETQYF.